The clone carrying this T cell receptor beta chain was seen a single time. The data stem from a study of T cell changes during pregnancy in multiple sclerosis. The CDR3 spans 15 residues. Germline assignment: CDR1 LGHNA and CDR2 YNFKEQ. V gave up 4 bases and J gave up 5 bases; unmatched junction bases: 7. Assay used: immunoSEQ multiplex PCR; TCRdb lists only in-frame clones, some missing. The data contain fewer than 85,000 clones, more than 85% of them singletons. The receptor was isolated from a female donor in good health, enrolled as a control in a pregnancy study. The sample here was peripheral blood, taken in the first trimester of pregnancy. The chain uses TRBV4-2 and TRBJ2-1, with 8 bases fitting TRBD2. The DNA for the CDR3 is TGTGCCAGCAGCCCAGCGGGAGTCGGGGACAATGAGCAGTTCTTC. Amino acid sequence: CASSPAGVGDNEQFF.